This is a list of T cell receptor beta chains from one sample in a study of Ad26.COV2.S vaccination and SARS-CoV-2 variants. Repertoires were generated with immunoSEQ multiplex PCR, while TCRdb's copy carries only in-frame clones and drops some. In the table there are around 370,000 clones, about 91% of which are singletons. The sample consisted of peripheral blood, taken after recovery from COVID-19. The source is a human donor who had recovered from COVID-19. The CDR3 runs from the conserved cysteine through the conserved F or W.

>TRBJ2-3|15|TRBV18
CASSPPSRLTDTQYF
>TRBJ2-2|13|TRBV7-9
CASRPTGGRELFF
>TRBJ1-1|15|TRBV6-5
CASRNAGTGGTEAFF
>TRBJ2-2|12|TRBV6-5
CASGKGTGELFF
>TRBJ1-1|14|TRBV6-5
CASSYAGGNTEAFF
>TRBJ1-5|13|TRBV7-3
CASSSTGSQPQHF
>TRBJ2-7|17|TRBV4-3
CASSQDPPGTGPFEQYF
>TRBJ1-2|13|TRBV10-3
CAITGQENYGYTF
>TRBJ1-5|14|TRBV7-2
CASSLAVGSQPQHF
>TRBJ1-2|12|TRBV12-3/TRBV12-4
CASSLGNYGYTF
>TRBJ1-6|15|TRBV19
CASNQGANYNSPLHF
>TRBJ1-4|15|TRBV5-4
CASSLGSGTNEKLFF
>TRBJ2-1|15|TRBV9
CASSVELAGLNEQFF
>TRBJ2-5|13|TRBV12-3/TRBV12-4
CASSLRGLEAQYF
>TRBJ2-7|11|TRBV7-2
CASRFSYEQYF
>TRBJ1-1|15|TRBV6-5
CASTVTDSLNTEAFF
>TRBJ1-1|13|TRBV25-1
CASSGQGGTEAFF
>TRBJ1-2|12|TRBV29-1
CSVLDRGDGYTF
>TRBJ1-3|17|TRBV27
CASSLSRGPLSGNTIYF
>TRBJ1-2|13|TRBV4-3
CASSQDEGNGYTF
>TRBJ2-7|14|TRBV27
CASSLGTGAYEQYF
>TRBJ2-7|13|TRBV12-3/TRBV12-4
CASSETVTSEQYF
>TRBJ2-1|13|TRBV24-1
CATSDSKINEQFF
>TRBJ2-7|16|TRBV23-1
CANAGTGSRRIYEQYF
>TRBJ1-5|14|TRBV6-2/TRBV6-3
CASSYGEENQPQHF
>TRBJ2-1|14|TRBV7-7
CASSPSRGFPEQFF
>TRBJ2-1|14|TRBV7-8
CASSLMTAGGEQFF